Below are 8 T cell receptor beta chains sequenced from a single sample in a study of CD8+ T cells in alopecia areata. The authors extracted RNA and reverse transcribed it into cDNA as the sequencing template. Only in-frame clones appear in the TCRdb table, and some are missing; sequencing was by immunoSEQ multiplex PCR. The data hold about 140,000 clones, with approximately 51% observed a single time. Sequenced here: CD4+ T cells sorted from blood, sampled at week 0. The receptors were gathered from a human donor with alopecia areata.

This rearrangement joins TRBV29-1 to TRBJ2-3, with 9 bases fitting TRBD1. The CDR3 is made up of 13 amino acids. Germline V gene lookup returns CDR1 SQVTM and CDR2 ANQGSEA. Trimming took 7 bases from V and 4 from J; bases not matched to a gene: 6. The DNA for the CDR3 is TGCAGCGCGTCCGGGACAGGGTCAGATACGCAGTATTTT. Translation: CSASGTGSDTQYF.

The V call is TRBV18, the J call TRBJ2-5; 12 positions match TRBD2. This CDR3 region has 16 residues. Germline V gene sequence: CDR1 KGHSH, CDR2 LQKENI. The V gene end was trimmed by 5 bases and the J gene end by 5 bases; junction bases not matched to a gene: 9. DNA of the CDR3: TGTGCCAGCTCAGCCGCTAGCGGGAGGGCCAGGGAGACCCAGTACTTC. Translating it yields CASSAASGRARETQYF.

This clone was seen more than once but under ten times. The CDR3 region has the DNA TGTGCGGCGCAACAGGGAGCTAACTATGGCTACACCTTC. Translating gives CAAQQGANYGYTF. The V call is TRBV30, the J call TRBJ1-2; D perhaps matches TRBD1 (6 bases). Germline CDR1 reads GTSNPN; CDR2 reads SVGIG (reference sequence). The CDR3 runs to 13 residues.

V gene TRBV2 combines with J gene TRBJ2-7, with 7 nucleotides matching TRBD1. J was trimmed by 0 bases and V by 5 bases; bases with no gene match: 7. Per germline, CDR1 SNHLY and CDR2 FYNNEI. This CDR3 has 15 residues. CDR3 loop: CASSSDRPSSYEQYF. The CDR3 DNA follows: TGTGCCAGCAGTTCGGACAGGCCCAGCTCCTACGAGCAGTACTTC. The complete variable domain, with remaining parts taken from reference TRBV2 and TRBJ2-7, reads EPEVTQTPSHQVTQMGQEVILRCVPISNHLYFYWYRQILGQKVEFLVSFYNNEISEKSEIFDDQFSVERPDGSNFTLKIRSTKLEDSAMYFCASSSDRPSSYEQYFGPGTRLTVT.

This chain links TRBV29-1 with TRBJ1-4; 7 bases line up with TRBD1. The length of the CDR3 is 12 residues. J lost 6 bases, V lost 6 bases, and 4 bases had no gene match. Germline V gene lookup returns CDR1 SQVTM and CDR2 ANQGSEA. CDR3 nucleotide sequence: TGCAGCGTCGAGGGGACAGATGAAAAACTGTTTTTT. It translates to CSVEGTDEKLFF. Based on the CDR3 plus reference TRBV29-1 and TRBJ1-4, the full variable domain is SAVISQKPSRDICQRGTSLTIQCQVDSQVTMMFWYRQQPGQSLTLIATANQGSEATYESGFVIDKFPISRPNLTFSTLTVSNMSPEDSSIYLCSVEGTDEKLFFGSGTQLSVL.

Turning to this clone: One end of the junction is discordant with germline, which a read error may explain. The chain combines TRBV5-1 with TRBJ2-7, with D perhaps matching TRBD2 (5 bases). This CDR3 contains 12 residues. The V gene's germline CDR1 is SGHRS and CDR2 YFSETQ. The CDR3 region has the DNA TGCGCCAGCAGCTCGGACCCCTGGAGGCGGCTCTTC. The encoded protein is CASSSDPWRRLF.

This clone showed up just once. The chain recombines TRBV6-5 with TRBJ2-7, with 8 bases fitting TRBD1. Looked up from germline, CDR1 is MNHEY and CDR2 is SVGAGI. The V segment lost 7 bases and the J segment 4 bases; nucleotides outside the gene matches: 9. The length of the CDR3 is 14 residues. The CDR3 DNA follows: TGTGCCAGCACCGAAAGACAGGGGTTGTACGAGCAGTACTTC. Translating gives CASTERQGLYEQYF.

J is TRBJ1-1 and V is TRBV5-1, with 8 bases matching TRBD1. Germline CDR1 and CDR2: SGHRS and YFSETQ. V trimming: 3 bases; J trimming: 0 bases; junction bases outside the gene matches: 19. This CDR3 region has 20 residues. CDR3 nucleotides: TGCGCCAGCAGCTGGGACAGGAGAACCGGCACGGACATCATGAACACTGAAGCTTTCTTT. Its translation is CASSWDRRTGTDIMNTEAFF. The full variable domain, rest sourced from reference TRBV5-1 and TRBJ1-1, is KAGVTQTPRYLIKTRGQQVTLSCSPISGHRSVSWYQQTPGQGLQFLFEYFSETQRNKGNFPGRFSGRQFSNSRSEMNVSTLELGDSALYLCASSWDRRTGTDIMNTEAFFGQGTRLTVV.